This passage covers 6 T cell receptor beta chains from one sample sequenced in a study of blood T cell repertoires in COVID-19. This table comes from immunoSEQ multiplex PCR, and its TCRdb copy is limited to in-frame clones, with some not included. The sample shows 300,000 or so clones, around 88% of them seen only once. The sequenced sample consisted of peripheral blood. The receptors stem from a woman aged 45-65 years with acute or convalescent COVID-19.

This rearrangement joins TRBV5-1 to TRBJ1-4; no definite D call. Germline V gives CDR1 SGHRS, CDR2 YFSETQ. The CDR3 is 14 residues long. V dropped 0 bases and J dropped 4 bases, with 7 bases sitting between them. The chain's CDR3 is CASSLARVNEKLFF. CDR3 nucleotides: TGCGCCAGCAGCTTGGCCCGTGTTAATGAAAAACTGTTTTTT.

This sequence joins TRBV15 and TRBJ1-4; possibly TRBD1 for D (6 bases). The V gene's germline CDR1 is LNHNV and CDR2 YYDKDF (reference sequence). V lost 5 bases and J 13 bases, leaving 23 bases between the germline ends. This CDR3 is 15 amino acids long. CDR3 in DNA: TGTGCCACCAGCCCGGATCGGACAGCACGTTCAGGACTGTTTTTT. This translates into CATSPDRTARSGLFF.

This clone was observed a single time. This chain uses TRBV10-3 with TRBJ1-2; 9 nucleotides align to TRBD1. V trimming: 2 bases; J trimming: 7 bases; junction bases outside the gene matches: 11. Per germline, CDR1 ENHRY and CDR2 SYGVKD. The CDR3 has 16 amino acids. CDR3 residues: CAISEPGTGRQLGYTF. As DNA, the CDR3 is TGTGCCATCAGTGAGCCAGGGACAGGGAGACAACTTGGCTACACCTTC.

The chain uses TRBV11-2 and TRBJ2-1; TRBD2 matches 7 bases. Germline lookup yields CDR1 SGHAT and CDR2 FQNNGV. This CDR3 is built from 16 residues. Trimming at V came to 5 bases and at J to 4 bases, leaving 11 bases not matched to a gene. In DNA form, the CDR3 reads TGTGCCAGCAGCCCTGCTTCGGGACTACCATACAATGAGCAGTTCTTC. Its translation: CASSPASGLPYNEQFF.

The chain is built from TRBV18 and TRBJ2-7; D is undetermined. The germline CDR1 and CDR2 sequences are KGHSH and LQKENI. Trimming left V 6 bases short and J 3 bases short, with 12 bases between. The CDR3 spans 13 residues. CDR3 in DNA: TGTGCCAGCTCCGTCAACTACAACTACGAGCAGTACTTC. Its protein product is CASSVNYNYEQYF.

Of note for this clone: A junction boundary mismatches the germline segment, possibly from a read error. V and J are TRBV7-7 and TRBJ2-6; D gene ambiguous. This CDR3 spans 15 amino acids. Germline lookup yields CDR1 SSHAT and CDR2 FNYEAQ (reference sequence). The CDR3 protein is CASSPYRSGANVLTF. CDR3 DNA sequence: TGTGCTAGCAGCCCCTATCGCTCTGGGGCCAACGTCCTGACTTTC.